This paragraph covers one T cell receptor beta chain sequence. These data are taken from a study of T cell responses to AZD1222 COVID-19 vaccine. CDR1 is MNHEY, CDR2 SVGAGI, per germline. The V gene lost 5 bases and the J gene lost 6 bases, with 15 bases spanning the gap. There are 14 residues in the CDR3. Generated by immunoSEQ multiplex PCR, the TCRdb table keeps only in-frame clones and is missing some. Of about 160,000 clones in the sample, 85% to 90% were seen once. The receptor comes from an adult in good health. Sequencing used peripheral blood, obtained on day 0 of AZD1222 vaccination. The V call is TRBV6-5, the J call TRBJ2-3, with D possibly being TRBD2 (6 bases). The chain's CDR3 is CASSRPGVWDTQYF. The CDR3, as DNA: TGTGCCAGCAGTCGTCCGGGAGTCTGGGATACGCAGTATTTT.